This TCR beta chain was recovered during a study of blood T cell repertoires in COVID-19. Here immunoSEQ multiplex PCR was the method, and the copy in TCRdb shows in-frame clones only, minus some. The data show about 210,000 clones, with around 81% seen just once and 8% to 9% held by the top ten. The germline CDR1 and CDR2 sequences are KGHSH and LQKENI. Trimming removed 6 bases from V and 1 base from J; junction bases left unmatched: 2. There are 13 residues in the CDR3. Across about 22 US areas, participants ranged in age from 18 to 89 years. Cohorts were determined from participant-reported clinical history.

Sequencing used PBMCs or T cells enriched from blood (not recorded which). The TCR originated in a woman between 45 and 65 years old with acute COVID-19. The chain links TRBV18 to TRBJ1-1; 7 nucleotides match TRBD1. Here the CDR3 DNA reads TGTGCCAGCTCGGGACAGCCGAACACTGAAGCTTTCTTT. Its translation is CASSGQPNTEAFF. Based on the CDR3 plus reference TRBV18 and TRBJ1-1, the full variable domain is NAGVMQNPRHLVRRRGQEARLRCSPMKGHSHVYWYRQLPEEGLKFMVYLQKENIIDESGMPKERFSAEFPKEGPSILRIQQVVRGDSAAYFCASSGQPNTEAFFGQGTRLTVV.